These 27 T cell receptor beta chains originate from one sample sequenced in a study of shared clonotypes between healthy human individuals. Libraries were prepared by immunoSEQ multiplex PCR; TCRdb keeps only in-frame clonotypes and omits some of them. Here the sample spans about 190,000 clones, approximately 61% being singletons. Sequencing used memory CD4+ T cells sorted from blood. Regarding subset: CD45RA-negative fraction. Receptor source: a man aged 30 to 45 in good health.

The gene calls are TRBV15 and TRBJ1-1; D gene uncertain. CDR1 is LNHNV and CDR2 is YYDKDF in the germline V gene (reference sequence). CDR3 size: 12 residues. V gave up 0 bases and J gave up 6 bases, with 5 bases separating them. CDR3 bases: TGTGCCACCAGCAGAGATTATTCTGAAGCTTTCTTT. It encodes CATSRDYSEAFF.

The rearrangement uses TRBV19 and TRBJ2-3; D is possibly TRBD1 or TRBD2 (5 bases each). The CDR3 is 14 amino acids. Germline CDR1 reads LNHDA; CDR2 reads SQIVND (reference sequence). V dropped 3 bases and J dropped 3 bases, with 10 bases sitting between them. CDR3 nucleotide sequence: TGTGCCAGTAGTATCTGGGGGAGTACAGATACGCAGTATTTT. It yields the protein CASSIWGSTDTQYF.

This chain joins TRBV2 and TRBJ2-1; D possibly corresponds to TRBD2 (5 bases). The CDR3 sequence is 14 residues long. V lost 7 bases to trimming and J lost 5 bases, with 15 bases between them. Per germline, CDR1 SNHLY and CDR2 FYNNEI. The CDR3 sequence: CASISSTGNNEQFF. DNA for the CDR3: TGTGCCAGCATTTCATCCACGGGGAACAATGAGCAGTTCTTC.

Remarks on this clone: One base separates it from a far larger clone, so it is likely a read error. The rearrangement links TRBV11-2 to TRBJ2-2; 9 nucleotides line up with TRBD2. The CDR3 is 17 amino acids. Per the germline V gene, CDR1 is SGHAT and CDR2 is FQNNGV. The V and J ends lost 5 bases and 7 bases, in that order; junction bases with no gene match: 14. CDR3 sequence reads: CASSPESSGRGGGELFF. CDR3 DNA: TGTGCCAGCAGCCCAGAATCTAGCGGGCGGGGGGGCGGGGAGCTGTTTTTT.

CDR3 residues: CASSPESRRQASTDTQYF. DNA of the CDR3: TGTGCCAGCTCACCAGAGTCACGTAGACAAGCTAGCACAGATACGCAGTATTTT. The chain links TRBV18 to TRBJ2-3; the D is unclear. The length of the CDR3 is 18 residues. CDR1 is KGHSH, CDR2 LQKENI, per germline. Between the trimmed V and J ends, which lost 2 bases and 0 bases, there was a span of 18 bases.

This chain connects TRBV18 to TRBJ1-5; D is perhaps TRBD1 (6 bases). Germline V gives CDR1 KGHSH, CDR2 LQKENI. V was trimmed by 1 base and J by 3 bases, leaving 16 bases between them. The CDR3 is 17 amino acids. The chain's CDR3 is CASSPRGQRGVNQPQHF. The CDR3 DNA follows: TGTGCCAGCTCACCACGTGGACAGAGAGGGGTCAATCAGCCCCAGCATTTT.

The CDR3 bases are TGCAGCGTTGGGACTAGCGGGCCCCTCGGGGAGCAGTTCTTC. Translating it yields CSVGTSGPLGEQFF. This chain connects TRBV29-1 to TRBJ2-1, with 11 bases lining up with TRBD2. The CDR3 covers 14 residues. Germline trimming cut 4 bases from V and 10 bases from J; bases unmatched to any gene: 9. Germline V gene data show CDR1 as SQVTM and CDR2 as ANQGSEA.

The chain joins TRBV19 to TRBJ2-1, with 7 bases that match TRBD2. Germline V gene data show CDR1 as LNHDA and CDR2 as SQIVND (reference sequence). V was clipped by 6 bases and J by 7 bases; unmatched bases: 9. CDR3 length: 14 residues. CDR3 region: CASRGGLAANEQFF. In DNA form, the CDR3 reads TGTGCCAGTAGGGGAGGGCTAGCAGCTAATGAGCAGTTCTTC.

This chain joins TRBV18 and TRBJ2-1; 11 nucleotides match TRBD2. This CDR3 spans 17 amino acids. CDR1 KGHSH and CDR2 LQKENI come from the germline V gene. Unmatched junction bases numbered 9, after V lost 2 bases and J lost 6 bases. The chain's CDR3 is CASSPMIAGGLINEQFF. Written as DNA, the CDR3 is TGTGCCAGCTCACCAATGATAGCGGGAGGGTTAATCAATGAGCAGTTCTTC.

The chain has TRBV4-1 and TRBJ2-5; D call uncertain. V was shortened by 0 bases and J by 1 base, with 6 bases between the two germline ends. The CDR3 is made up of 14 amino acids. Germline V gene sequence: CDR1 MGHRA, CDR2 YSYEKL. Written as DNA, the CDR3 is TGCGCCAGCAGCCAAGACTCGACCCAAGAGACCCAGTACTTC. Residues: CASSQDSTQETQYF.

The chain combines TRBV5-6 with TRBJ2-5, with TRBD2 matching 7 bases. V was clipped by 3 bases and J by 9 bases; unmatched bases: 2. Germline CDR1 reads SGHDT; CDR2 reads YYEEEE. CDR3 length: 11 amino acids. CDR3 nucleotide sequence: TGTGCCAGCAGCTCTCGGGGGGCCCAGTACTTC. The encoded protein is CASSSRGAQYF.

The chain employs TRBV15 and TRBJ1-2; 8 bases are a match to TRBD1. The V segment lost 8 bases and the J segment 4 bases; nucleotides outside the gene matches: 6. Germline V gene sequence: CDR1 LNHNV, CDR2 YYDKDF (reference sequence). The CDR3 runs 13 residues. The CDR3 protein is CATRQGIGYGYTF. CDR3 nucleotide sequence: TGTGCCACCCGACAGGGGATAGGCTATGGCTACACCTTC.

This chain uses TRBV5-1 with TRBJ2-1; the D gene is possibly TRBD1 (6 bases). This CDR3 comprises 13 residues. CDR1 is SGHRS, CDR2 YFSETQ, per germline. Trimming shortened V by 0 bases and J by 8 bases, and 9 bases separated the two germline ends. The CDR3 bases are TGCGCCAGCAGCTTGGGACAGGCCGATGAGCAGTTCTTC. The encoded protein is CASSLGQADEQFF.

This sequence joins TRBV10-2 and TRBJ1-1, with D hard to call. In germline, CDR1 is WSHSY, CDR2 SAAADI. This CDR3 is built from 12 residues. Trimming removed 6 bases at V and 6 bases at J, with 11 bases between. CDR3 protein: CASRTFEAEAFF. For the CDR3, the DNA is TGCGCCAGCAGAACCTTTGAGGCTGAAGCTTTCTTT.

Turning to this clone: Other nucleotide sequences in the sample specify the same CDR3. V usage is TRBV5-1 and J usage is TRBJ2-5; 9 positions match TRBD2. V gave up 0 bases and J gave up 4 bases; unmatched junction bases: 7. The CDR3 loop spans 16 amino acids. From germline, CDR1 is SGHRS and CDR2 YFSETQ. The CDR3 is CASSLETSGWGETQYF. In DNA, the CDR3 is TGCGCCAGCAGCTTGGAGACTAGCGGATGGGGAGAGACCCAGTACTTC.

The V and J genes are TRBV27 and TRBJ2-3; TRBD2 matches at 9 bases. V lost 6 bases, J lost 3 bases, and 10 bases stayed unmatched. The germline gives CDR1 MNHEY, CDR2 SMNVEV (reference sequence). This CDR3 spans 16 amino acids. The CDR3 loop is CASSVTAGGTTDTQYF. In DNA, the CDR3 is TGTGCCAGCAGCGTCACAGCGGGAGGAACTACAGATACGCAGTATTTT.

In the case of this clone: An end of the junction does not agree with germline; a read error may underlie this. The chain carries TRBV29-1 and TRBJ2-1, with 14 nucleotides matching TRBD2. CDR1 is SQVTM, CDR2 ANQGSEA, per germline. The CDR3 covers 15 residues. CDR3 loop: CSVVGLAGGHNDQFF. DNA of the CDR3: TGCAGCGTTGTAGGACTAGCGGGAGGACACAATGATCAGTTCTTC.

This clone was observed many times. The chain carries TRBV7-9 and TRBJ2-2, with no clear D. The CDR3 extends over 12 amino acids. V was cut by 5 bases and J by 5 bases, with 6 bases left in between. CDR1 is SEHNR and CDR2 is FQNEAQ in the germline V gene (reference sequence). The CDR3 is CASSDRTGELFF. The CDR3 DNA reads TGTGCCAGCAGCGACCGGACCGGGGAGCTGTTTTTT. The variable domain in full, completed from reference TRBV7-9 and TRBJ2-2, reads DTGVSQNPRHKITKRGQNVTFRCDPISEHNRLYWYRQTLGQGPEFLTYFQNEAQLEKSRLLSDRFSAERPKGSFSTLEIQRTEQGDSAMYLCASSDRTGELFFGEGSRLTVL.

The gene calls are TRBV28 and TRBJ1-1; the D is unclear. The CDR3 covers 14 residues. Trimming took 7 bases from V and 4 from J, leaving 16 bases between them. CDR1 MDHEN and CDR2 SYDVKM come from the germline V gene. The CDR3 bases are TGTGCCAGCACCGCCGGCCGGTGGAGCACTGAAGCTTTCTTT. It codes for CASTAGRWSTEAFF.

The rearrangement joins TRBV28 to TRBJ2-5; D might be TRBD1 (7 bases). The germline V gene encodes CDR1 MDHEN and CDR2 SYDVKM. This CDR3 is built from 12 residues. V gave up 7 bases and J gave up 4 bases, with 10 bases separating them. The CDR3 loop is CASNQGGETQYF. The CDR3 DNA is TGTGCCAGCAATCAGGGGGGAGAGACCCAGTACTTC.

CDR3 nucleotide sequence: TGCGCCAGCAGCCTCGCAGGTTCTAACTATGGCTACACCTTC. Protein sequence: CASSLAGSNYGYTF. The rearrangement uses TRBV5-1 and TRBJ1-2; no clear D. The CDR3 runs to 14 residues. The germline gives CDR1 SGHRS, CDR2 YFSETQ. The V gene lost 4 bases and the J gene lost 0 bases, with 10 bases spanning the gap.

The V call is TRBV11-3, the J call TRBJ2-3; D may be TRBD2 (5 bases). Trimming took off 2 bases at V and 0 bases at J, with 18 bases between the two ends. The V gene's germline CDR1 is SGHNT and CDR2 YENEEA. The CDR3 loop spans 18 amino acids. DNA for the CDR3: TGTGCCAGCAGCTTACTGGGTACCCTAGCACCAAGCACAGATACGCAGTATTTT. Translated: CASSLLGTLAPSTDTQYF. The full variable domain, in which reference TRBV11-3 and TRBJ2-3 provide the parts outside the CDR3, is EAGVVQSPRYKIIEKKQPVAFWCNPISGHNTLYWYLQNLGQGPELLIRYENEEAVDDSQLPKDRFSAERLKGVDSTLKIQPAELGDSAVYLCASSLLGTLAPSTDTQYFGPGTRLTVL.

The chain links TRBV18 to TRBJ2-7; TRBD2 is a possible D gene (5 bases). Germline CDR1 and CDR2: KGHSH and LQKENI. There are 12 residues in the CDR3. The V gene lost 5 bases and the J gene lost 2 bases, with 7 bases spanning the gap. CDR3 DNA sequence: TGTGCCAGCTCAGTCGGGACCTACGAGCAGTACTTC. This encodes CASSVGTYEQYF. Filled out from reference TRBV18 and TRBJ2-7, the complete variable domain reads NAGVMQNPRHLVRRRGQEARLRCSPMKGHSHVYWYRQLPEEGLKFMVYLQKENIIDESGMPKERFSAEFPKEGPSILRIQQVVRGDSAAYFCASSVGTYEQYFGPGTRLTVT.

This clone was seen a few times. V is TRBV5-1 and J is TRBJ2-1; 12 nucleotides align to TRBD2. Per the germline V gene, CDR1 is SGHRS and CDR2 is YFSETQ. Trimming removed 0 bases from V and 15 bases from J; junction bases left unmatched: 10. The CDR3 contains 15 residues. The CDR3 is CASSLVPGLAGPGFF. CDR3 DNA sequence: TGCGCCAGCAGCTTGGTCCCGGGACTAGCGGGTCCGGGGTTCTTC.

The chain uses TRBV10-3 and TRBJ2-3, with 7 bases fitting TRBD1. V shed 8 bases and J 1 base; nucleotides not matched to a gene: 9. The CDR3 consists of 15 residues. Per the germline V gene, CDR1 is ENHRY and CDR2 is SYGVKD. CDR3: CAIAGLTGGTDTQYF. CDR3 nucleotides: TGTGCCATCGCAGGCTTAACAGGGGGCACAGATACGCAGTATTTT.

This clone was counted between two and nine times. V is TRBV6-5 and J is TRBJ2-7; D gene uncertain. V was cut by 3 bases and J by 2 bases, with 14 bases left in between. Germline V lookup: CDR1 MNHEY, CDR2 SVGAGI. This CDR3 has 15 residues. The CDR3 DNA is TGTGCCAGCAGTTATTCCCACAAAGGAACCTACGAGCAGTACTTC. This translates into CASSYSHKGTYEQYF.

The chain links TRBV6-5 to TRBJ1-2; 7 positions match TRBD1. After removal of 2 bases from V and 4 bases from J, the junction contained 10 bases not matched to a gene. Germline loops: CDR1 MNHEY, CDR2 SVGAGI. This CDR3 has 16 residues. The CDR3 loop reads CASSYTGQARAYGYTF. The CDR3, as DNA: TGTGCCAGCAGTTACACCGGACAGGCGCGAGCCTATGGCTACACCTTC.